The clone carrying this T cell receptor beta chain was seen at least ten times. The antigen remains unidentified. The sample is drawn from a study of T cells after yellow fever vaccination. Turning to the study itself: It was SMART-Seq v4 Ultra Low Input that prepared the fractions with low cell numbers. Points from the study as a whole: Most primary-vaccination clones recurred post-booster (roughly 97% CD4, about 87% CD8). The secondary response was weaker but peaked faster, day 5 versus 15.

The ends lost 4 bases at V and 4 bases at J; junction bases unmatched: 7. Germline CDR1 reads KGHSH; CDR2 reads LQKENI. This CDR3 has 15 residues. TCRdb reanalysed the 5' RACE reads using MiXCR and keeps one entry per CDR3 protein. The profile shows hundreds of thousands of distinct CDR3 sequences, about 9.9% of them singletons. The material sequenced was PBMCs, taken on the day of the first yellow fever vaccination. This sequence was found in a man younger than 35 who received the YFV17D yellow fever vaccine. The gene calls are TRBV18 and TRBJ2-3; 8 nucleotides align to TRBD1. CDR3 sequence reads: CASSLGTGDADTQYF. In nucleotides, the CDR3 is TGTGCCAGCTCACTCGGGACAGGTGACGCAGATACGCAGTATTTT.